A single sample gave rise to the 25 T cell receptor beta chains below, sequenced in a study of OX40 agonist ivuxolimab in advanced cancers. Only in-frame clones appear in the TCRdb table, and some are missing; sequencing was by immunoSEQ multiplex PCR. This sample yields under 80,000 clones, of which 90% to 95% are seen a single time; 0.32% belongs to the top ten. The source was CD4+ or CD8+ T cells sorted from blood, collected in a trial of the OX40 agonist ivuxolimab. All receptors come from an adult with an advanced solid tumor such as melanoma, head and neck, liver or kidney cancer.

V gene TRBV29-1 combines with J gene TRBJ2-7; D perhaps matches TRBD1 (6 bases). The V and J ends lost 3 bases and 0 bases respectively, with 15 bases between them. The CDR3 has 15 residues. Germline CDR1 is SQVTM and CDR2 is ANQGSEA. The chain's CDR3 is CSVEGRGLTSYEQYF. CDR3 sequence (DNA): TGCAGCGTTGAGGGCAGGGGCCTAACCTCCTACGAGCAGTACTTC.

The chain is built from TRBV5-1 and TRBJ2-7; 7 bases fit TRBD2. The CDR3 loop spans 15 amino acids. CDR1 is SGHRS and CDR2 is YFSETQ in the germline V gene. The J segment lost 2 bases and the V segment lost 4 bases, leaving 9 bases of the junction unmatched. CDR3 sequence: CASSRQAGTAYEQYF. CDR3 nucleotides: TGCGCCAGCAGCCGTCAAGCGGGAACCGCCTACGAGCAGTACTTC.

The rearrangement uses TRBV19 and TRBJ1-6, with TRBD1 as a possible D gene (5 bases). Trimming removed 2 bases at V and 7 bases at J, with 12 bases between. The germline V gene has CDR1 LNHDA and CDR2 SQIVND (reference sequence). CDR3 length: 15 amino acids. The CDR3 DNA is TGTGCCAGTAGTATATCCGGGACGGCAAATTCACCCCTCCACTTT. Translation gives CASSISGTANSPLHF.

V and J are TRBV25-1 and TRBJ1-3, with D unclear. The CDR3 extends over 16 amino acids. Germline V gene sequence: CDR1 MGHDK, CDR2 SYGVNS. Trimming took 1 base from V and 2 from J, leaving 12 bases between them. As DNA, the CDR3 is TGTGCCAGCAGTGAATCCCTCACCCTACCTGGAAACACCATATATTTT. Translation gives CASSESLTLPGNTIYF.

The V call is TRBV7-2, the J call TRBJ1-3; TRBD1 is a possible D gene (5 bases). CDR3 size: 15 residues. Germline lookup yields CDR1 SGHTA and CDR2 FQGNSA. Trimming took off 5 bases at V and 1 base at J, with 12 bases between the two ends. CDR3 DNA sequence: TGTGCCAGCAGCCGAACTCAGGGATCTGGAAACACCATATATTTT. It specifies CASSRTQGSGNTIYF.

To note about this clone: The junction shows a germline mismatch at one end, possibly a read error. V is TRBV7-2 and J is TRBJ2-1, with 7 bases lining up with TRBD2. CDR3 length equals 15 residues. From germline, CDR1 is SGHTA and CDR2 FQGNSA. The CDR3 reads CASSIAGPRYNEQFF. The CDR3 DNA follows: TGTGCCAGCAGCATAGCGGGCCCCCGGTACAATGAGCAGTTCTTC.

V and J are TRBV28 and TRBJ1-4; a weak D match, TRBD1 (6 bases). This CDR3 has 16 amino acids. V was shortened by 8 bases and J by 1 base, with 17 bases between the two germline ends. The germline V gene encodes CDR1 MDHEN and CDR2 SYDVKM. The DNA for the CDR3 is TGTGCCAGCCGGTACGGGACACAGAGAACTAATGAAAAACTGTTTTTT. It encodes CASRYGTQRTNEKLFF.

The chain combines TRBV9 with TRBJ2-5; D unresolved. CDR3 size: 14 residues. The V gene lost 4 bases and the J gene lost 1 base, with 11 bases spanning the gap. Germline assignment: CDR1 SGDLS and CDR2 YYNGEE. CDR3 nucleotide sequence: TGTGCCAGCAGCCGACTGAGCCTCCAAGAGACCCAGTACTTC. Amino acids: CASSRLSLQETQYF.

V gene TRBV2 combines with J gene TRBJ1-3; D gene unclear. The germline CDR1 and CDR2 sequences are SNHLY and FYNNEI. This CDR3 has 14 amino acids. V dropped 2 bases and J dropped 1 base, with 6 bases sitting between them. The CDR3 reads CASSEYSSGNTIYF. The CDR3 DNA reads as TGTGCCAGCAGTGAATATTCATCTGGAAACACCATATATTTT.

The chain couples TRBV28 to TRBJ2-5, with D unresolved. The J call is doubtful: the DNA matches TRBJ2-7 better. CDR3 length: 12 residues. Germline lookup yields CDR1 MDHEN and CDR2 SYDVKM. As DNA, the CDR3 is TGTGCCAGCTTGGGCACCGCCGCCGAGCAGTACTTC. Its protein is CASLGTAAEQYF.

The V call is TRBV27, the J call TRBJ2-2, with 9 bases aligning to TRBD2. Germline V gives CDR1 MNHEY, CDR2 SMNVEV (reference sequence). The CDR3 runs to 14 residues. The V segment lost 9 bases and the J segment 2 bases; nucleotides outside the gene matches: 4. CDR3 in DNA: TGTGCCAGTAGACTAGCGGAAAACACCGGGGAGCTGTTTTTT. Translating it yields CASRLAENTGELFF.

V gene TRBV9 combines with J gene TRBJ2-3; D unresolved. Per germline, CDR1 SGDLS and CDR2 YYNGEE. The CDR3 extends over 12 amino acids. Trimming cost V 3 bases and J 2 bases, with 4 bases left between them. This CDR3 is CASSADTDTQYF. The CDR3 nucleotides are TGTGCCAGCAGCGCCGACACAGATACGCAGTATTTT.

The chain combines TRBV30 with TRBJ2-1; D is unresolved. Trimming removed 0 bases at V and 6 bases at J, with 3 bases between. Germline CDR1 reads GTSNPN; CDR2 reads SVGIG (reference sequence). There are 11 residues in the CDR3. The CDR3 here is CAWSVGNEQFF. Written as DNA, the CDR3 is TGTGCCTGGAGTGTGGGCAATGAGCAGTTCTTC. Full variable domain (rest looked up from reference TRBV30 and TRBJ2-1): SQTIHQWPATLVQPVGSPLSLECTVEGTSNPNLYWYRQAAGRGLQLLFYSVGIGQISSEVPQNLSASRPQDRQFILSSKKLLLSDSGFYLCAWSVGNEQFFGPGTRLTVL.

V and J are TRBV4-2 and TRBJ2-4; D call uncertain. The CDR3 runs to 17 residues. V was cut by 0 bases and J by 0 bases, with 12 bases left in between. CDR1 LGHNA and CDR2 YNFKEQ come from the germline V gene. The CDR3: CASSQDLASLAKNIQYF. The CDR3, as DNA: TGTGCCAGCAGCCAAGATTTAGCCAGCTTAGCCAAAAACATTCAGTACTTC.

This clone was counted a few times. The genes are TRBV6-1 and TRBJ1-6; tentative D call: TRBD1 (6 bases). V was clipped by 1 base and J by 9 bases, with 13 bases between them. This CDR3 comprises 15 residues. Germline CDR1 MNHNS, CDR2 SASEGT. The chain's CDR3 is CASSEVTGFTSPLHF. In DNA form, the CDR3 reads TGTGCCAGCAGTGAAGTTACAGGGTTTACTTCACCCCTCCACTTT.

This chain joins TRBV2 and TRBJ1-2, with a weak D call TRBD1 (5 bases). Between the trimmed V and J ends, which lost 6 bases and 3 bases, there was a span of 11 bases. This CDR3 contains 13 residues. Per germline, CDR1 SNHLY and CDR2 FYNNEI. This chain's CDR3 is CASSDQGDYGYTF. DNA for the CDR3: TGTGCCAGCAGCGACCAGGGCGACTATGGCTACACCTTC.

The chain has TRBV10-3 and TRBJ1-2; D unresolved. The CDR3 is made up of 13 amino acids. From germline, CDR1 is ENHRY and CDR2 SYGVKD. Trimming cost V 0 bases and J 3 bases, with 5 bases left between them. CDR3 protein: CAISESGDYGYTF. The CDR3 region has the DNA TGTGCCATCAGTGAGTCGGGTGACTATGGCTACACCTTC.

This sequence joins TRBV7-2 and TRBJ2-3; 7 nucleotides line up with TRBD2. V shed 6 bases and J 5 bases; nucleotides not matched to a gene: 11. The germline gives CDR1 SGHTA, CDR2 FQGNSA. The CDR3 sequence is 15 residues long. The CDR3 DNA reads TGTGCCAGCAGGTTTGGGGGAGGGCTTGGAGATACGCAGTATTTT. As protein: CASRFGGGLGDTQYF.

This clone has a handful of counts. This chain uses TRBV10-3 with TRBJ1-2, with D perhaps TRBD1 (6 bases). The V gene's germline CDR1 is ENHRY and CDR2 SYGVKD. This CDR3 has 12 residues. The V end was cut by 2 bases, the J end by 8 bases, with 9 bases between. The CDR3 protein is CAISEPGAGYTF. The CDR3 nucleotides are TGTGCCATCAGTGAGCCAGGGGCCGGCTACACCTTC.

The chain carries TRBV28 and TRBJ2-2; 11 nucleotides agree with TRBD1. This CDR3 region has 16 residues. J was trimmed by 4 bases and V by 5 bases; bases with no gene match: 6. Looked up from germline, CDR1 is MDHEN and CDR2 is SYDVKM. The CDR3 nucleotides read TGTGCCAGCAGTACTCCGGGACAGGGGGGCACCGGGGAGCTGTTTTTT. It is translated as CASSTPGQGGTGELFF.

The V and J genes are TRBV27 and TRBJ2-2; 8 bases align to TRBD2. Germline V gene sequence: CDR1 MNHEY, CDR2 SMNVEV (reference sequence). The CDR3 runs to 16 residues. Losses at the gene ends were 2 bases for V and 4 bases for J; bases not matched to a gene: 6. This chain's CDR3 is CASSLKAGVTTGELFF. CDR3 in DNA: TGTGCCAGCAGTTTAAAAGCGGGAGTAACCACCGGGGAGCTGTTTTTT.

The chain employs TRBV25-1 and TRBJ2-2, with 7 bases fitting TRBD2. In germline, CDR1 is MGHDK, CDR2 SYGVNS. The ends lost 6 bases at V and 0 bases at J; junction bases unmatched: 1. This CDR3 has 14 residues. The CDR3 protein is CASRRETNTGELFF. The CDR3 DNA sequence: TGTGCCAGCAGGCGGGAGACGAACACCGGGGAGCTGTTTTTT.

V is TRBV5-6 and J is TRBJ2-7; the D gene is possibly TRBD1 (6 bases). Germline V gene lookup returns CDR1 SGHDT and CDR2 YYEEEE. V was shortened by 6 bases and J by 2 bases, with 15 bases between the two germline ends. The CDR3 length is 14 residues. CDR3 region: CASNYQGPTYEQYF. Here the CDR3 DNA reads TGTGCCAGCAACTACCAGGGGCCTACCTACGAGCAGTACTTC.

The rearrangement joins TRBV28 to TRBJ1-3; 8 bases line up with TRBD1. Trimming at V came to 9 bases and at J to 2 bases, leaving 6 bases not matched to a gene. The CDR3 is 14 amino acids. Per germline, CDR1 MDHEN and CDR2 SYDVKM. The chain's CDR3 is CASLGTGTGNTIYF. CDR3 nucleotide sequence: TGTGCCAGTCTCGGGACAGGAACTGGAAACACCATATATTTT.

The gene calls are TRBV6-5 and TRBJ1-2; D call uncertain. The CDR3 has 15 residues. CDR1 and CDR2 (germline): MNHEY, SVGAGI. V was clipped by 6 bases and J by 1 base, with 15 bases between them. The CDR3 protein is CASRWNSLVNYGYTF. The CDR3 coding sequence is TGTGCCAGCAGGTGGAACAGCCTAGTTAACTATGGCTACACCTTC.